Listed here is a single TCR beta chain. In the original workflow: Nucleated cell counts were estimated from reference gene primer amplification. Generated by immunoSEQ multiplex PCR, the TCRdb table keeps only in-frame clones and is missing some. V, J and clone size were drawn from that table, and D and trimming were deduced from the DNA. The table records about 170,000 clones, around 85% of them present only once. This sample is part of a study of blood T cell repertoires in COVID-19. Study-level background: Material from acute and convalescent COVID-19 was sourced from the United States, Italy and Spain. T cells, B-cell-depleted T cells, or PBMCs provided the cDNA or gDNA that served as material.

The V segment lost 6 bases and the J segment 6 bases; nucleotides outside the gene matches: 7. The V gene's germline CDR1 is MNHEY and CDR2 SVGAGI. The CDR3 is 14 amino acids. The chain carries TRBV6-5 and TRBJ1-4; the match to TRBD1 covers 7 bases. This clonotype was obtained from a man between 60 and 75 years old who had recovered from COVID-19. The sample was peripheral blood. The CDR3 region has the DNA TGTGCCAGCAGACGGACAGGTGATCATGAAAAACTGTTTTTT. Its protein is CASRRTGDHEKLFF.